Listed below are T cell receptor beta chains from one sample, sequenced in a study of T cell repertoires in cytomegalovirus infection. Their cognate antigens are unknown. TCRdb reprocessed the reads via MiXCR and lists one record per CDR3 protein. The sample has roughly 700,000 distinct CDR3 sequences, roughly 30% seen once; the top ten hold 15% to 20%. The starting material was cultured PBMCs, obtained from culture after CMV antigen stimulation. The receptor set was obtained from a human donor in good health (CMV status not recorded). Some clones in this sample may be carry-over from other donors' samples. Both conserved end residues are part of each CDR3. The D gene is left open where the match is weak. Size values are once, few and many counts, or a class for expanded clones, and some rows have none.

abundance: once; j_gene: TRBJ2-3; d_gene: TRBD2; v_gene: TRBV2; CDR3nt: TGTGCCAGCAGGGTAGCGGGAACTCGCACAGATACGCAGTATTTT; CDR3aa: CASRVAGTRTDTQYF
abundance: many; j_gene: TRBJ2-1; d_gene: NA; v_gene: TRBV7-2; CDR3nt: TGTGCCAGCAGCGTCTTCTACAATGAGCAGTTCTTC; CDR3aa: CASSVFYNEQFF
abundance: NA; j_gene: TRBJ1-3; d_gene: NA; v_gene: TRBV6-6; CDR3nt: TGTGCCAGCAGTTACTCCGGAACAGACCCATCCGGAAACACCATATATTTT; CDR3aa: CASSYSGTDPSGNTIYF
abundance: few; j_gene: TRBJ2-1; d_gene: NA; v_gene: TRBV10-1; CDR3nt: TGCGCCAGCAGTGAGCGATTAGGAGGGGGGAATGAGCAGTTCTTC; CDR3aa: CASSERLGGGNEQFF
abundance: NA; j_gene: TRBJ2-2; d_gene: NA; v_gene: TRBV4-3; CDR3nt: TGCGCCAGCAGCCCGCAGGGGGGAAACACCGGGGAGCTGTTTTTT; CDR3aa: CASSPQGGNTGELFF
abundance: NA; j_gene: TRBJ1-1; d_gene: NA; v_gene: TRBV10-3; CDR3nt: TGTGCCAGCAGGGATGGGAACACTGAAGCTTTCTTT; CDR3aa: CASRDGNTEAFF
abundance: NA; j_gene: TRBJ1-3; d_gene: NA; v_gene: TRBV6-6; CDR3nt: TGTGCCAGCAGTTACTCGAGGGCCCTAATACACTCTGGAAACACCATATATTTT; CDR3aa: CASSYSRALIHSGNTIYF
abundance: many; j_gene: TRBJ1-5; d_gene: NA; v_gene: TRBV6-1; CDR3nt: TGTGCCAGCAGCCTAGACGGACTTAGCAATCAGCCCCAGCATTTT; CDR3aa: CASSLDGLSNQPQHF
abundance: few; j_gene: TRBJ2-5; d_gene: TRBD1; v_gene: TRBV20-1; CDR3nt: TGCAGTGCTAGAGATCCCAGGGGGCCCGGAGAGACCCAGTACTTC; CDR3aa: CSARDPRGPGETQYF
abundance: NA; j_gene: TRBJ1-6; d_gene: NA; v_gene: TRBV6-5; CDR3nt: TGTGCCAGCAGTTATCCTCCTAATTCACCCCTCCACTTT; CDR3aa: CASSYPPNSPLHF
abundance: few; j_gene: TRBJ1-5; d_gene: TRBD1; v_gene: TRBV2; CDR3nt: TGTGCCAGCAGTGGGACAGGGGGCGCGAGGGAGCCCCAGCATTTT; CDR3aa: CASSGTGGAREPQHF
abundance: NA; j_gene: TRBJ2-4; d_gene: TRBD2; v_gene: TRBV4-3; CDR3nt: TGCGCCAGCAGCCAAGATCAGGGCCAGCGGGACAAAAACATTCAGTACTTC; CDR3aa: CASSQDQGQRDKNIQYF
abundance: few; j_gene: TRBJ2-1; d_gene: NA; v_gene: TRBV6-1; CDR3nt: TGTGCCAGCAGTGAAGCCGCGGGGCTGGACCCCTACAATGAGCAGTTCTTC; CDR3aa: CASSEAAGLDPYNEQFF
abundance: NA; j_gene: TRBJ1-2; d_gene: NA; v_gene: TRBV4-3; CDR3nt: TGCGCCAGCAGCCAAGAAGGACAGAGATATGGCTACACCTTC; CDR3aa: CASSQEGQRYGYTF
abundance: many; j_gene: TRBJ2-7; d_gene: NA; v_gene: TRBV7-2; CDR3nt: TGTGCCAGCAGCTTAACAGGGTTTGGCGAGCAGTACTTC; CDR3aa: CASSLTGFGEQYF
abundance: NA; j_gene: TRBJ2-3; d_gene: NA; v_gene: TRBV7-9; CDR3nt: TGTGCCAGCAGCCACCCTAGCCCCGGGGGCGATACGCAGTATTTT; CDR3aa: CASSHPSPGGDTQYF
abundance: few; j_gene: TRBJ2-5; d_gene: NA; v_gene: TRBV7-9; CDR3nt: TGTGCCAGCAGCTTATCGAGGGGGGGGCTGCCGGAGACCCAGTACTTC; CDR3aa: CASSLSRGGLPETQYF
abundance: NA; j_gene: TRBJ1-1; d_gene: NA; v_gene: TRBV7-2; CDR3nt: TGTGCCAGCAGCTTAGTGGTAAGGGGCCCCACTGAAGCTTTCTTT; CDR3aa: CASSLVVRGPTEAFF
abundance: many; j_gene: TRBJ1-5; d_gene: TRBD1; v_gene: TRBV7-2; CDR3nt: TGTGCCAGCAGCTTATTCGGGACAGAGAATCAGCCCCAGCATTTT; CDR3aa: CASSLFGTENQPQHF
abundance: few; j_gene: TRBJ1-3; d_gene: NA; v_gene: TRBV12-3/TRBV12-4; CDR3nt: TGTGCCAGCAGCCTCAGGGGTGCTGGTGGAAACACCATATATTTT; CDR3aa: CASSLRGAGGNTIYF
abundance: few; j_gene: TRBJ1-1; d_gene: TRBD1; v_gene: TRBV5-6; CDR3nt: TGTGCCAGCAGCTCCCTGTTGGACAGGGGTTACACTGAAGCTTTCTTT; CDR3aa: CASSSLLDRGYTEAFF
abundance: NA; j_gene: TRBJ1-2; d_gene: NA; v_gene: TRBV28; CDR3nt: TGTGCCAGCAGTTCCCTCTTCGACTATGGCTACACCTTC; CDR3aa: CASSSLFDYGYTF
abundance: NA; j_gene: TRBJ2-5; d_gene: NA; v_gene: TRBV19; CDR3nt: TGTGCCAGTTTCGACGGCCAAGAGACCCAGTACTTC; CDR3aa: CASFDGQETQYF
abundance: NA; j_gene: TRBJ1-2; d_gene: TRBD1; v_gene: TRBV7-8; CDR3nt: TGTGCCAGCAGCCCTCCGTTTTATCGGACAGGGGACCGCTATGGCTACACCTTC; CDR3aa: CASSPPFYRTGDRYGYTF
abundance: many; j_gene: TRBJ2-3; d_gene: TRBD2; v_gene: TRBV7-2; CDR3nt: TGTGCCAGCACCAGTAGCGGGGAGGTTGATACGCAGTATTTT; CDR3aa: CASTSSGEVDTQYF
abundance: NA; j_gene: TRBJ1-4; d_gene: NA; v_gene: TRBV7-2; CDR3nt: TGTGCCAGCAGCTTAATGAGGTGGCGGTCTAATGAAAAACTGTTTTTT; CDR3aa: CASSLMRWRSNEKLFF
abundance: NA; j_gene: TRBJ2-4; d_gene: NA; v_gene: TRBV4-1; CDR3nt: TGTGCCAGCAGCCAGGATGTTAAAAACATTCAGTACTTC; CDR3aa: CASSQDVKNIQYF
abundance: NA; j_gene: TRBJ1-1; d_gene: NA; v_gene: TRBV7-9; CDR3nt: TGTGCCAGCAGCGCATACAGGCTATTGAACACTGAAGCTTTCTTT; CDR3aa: CASSAYRLLNTEAFF
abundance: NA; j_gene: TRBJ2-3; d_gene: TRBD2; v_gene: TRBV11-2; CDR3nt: TGTGCCAGCAGCCCTGGGACTAGCCGCACAGATACGCAGTATTTT; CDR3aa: CASSPGTSRTDTQYF
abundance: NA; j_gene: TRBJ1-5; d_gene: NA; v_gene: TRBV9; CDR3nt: TGTGCCAGCAGCGTAGGGCCAGGGGAGCAGCCCCAGCATTTT; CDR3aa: CASSVGPGEQPQHF
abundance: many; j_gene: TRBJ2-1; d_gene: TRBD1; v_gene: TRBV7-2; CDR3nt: TGTGCCAGCAGTCAAGACAGGGGGGGTTACAATGAGCAGTTCTTC; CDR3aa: CASSQDRGGYNEQFF
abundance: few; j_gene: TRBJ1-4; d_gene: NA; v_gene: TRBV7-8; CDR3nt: TGTGCCAGCAGCTTTGGCAGTATCGGTGAAAAACTGTTTTTT; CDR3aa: CASSFGSIGEKLFF
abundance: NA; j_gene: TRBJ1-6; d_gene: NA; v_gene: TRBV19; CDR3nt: TGTGCCAGTATCAAAGGGGTCTCCTATAATTCACCCCTCCACTTT; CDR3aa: CASIKGVSYNSPLHF
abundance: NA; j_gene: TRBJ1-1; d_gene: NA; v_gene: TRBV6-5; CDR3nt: TGTGCCAGCAGTTCTCGGACACCAAACCGGGGAGCTTTCTTT; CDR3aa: CASSSRTPNRGAFF
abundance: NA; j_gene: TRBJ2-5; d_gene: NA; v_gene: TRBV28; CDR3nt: TGTGCCAGCAGTTTGATCCAGAATCAAGGGGAGACCCAGTACTTC; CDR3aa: CASSLIQNQGETQYF
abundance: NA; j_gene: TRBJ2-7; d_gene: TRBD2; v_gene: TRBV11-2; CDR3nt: TGTGCCAGCAGCTTTTTACAATTCCAAGGACTAGCGAGCTCCTACGAGCAGTACTTC; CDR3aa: CASSFLQFQGLASSYEQYF
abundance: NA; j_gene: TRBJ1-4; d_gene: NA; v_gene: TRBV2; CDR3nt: TGTGCCAGCAGTGAATCCCGGGGAGGTGAAAAACTGTTTTTT; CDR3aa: CASSESRGGEKLFF
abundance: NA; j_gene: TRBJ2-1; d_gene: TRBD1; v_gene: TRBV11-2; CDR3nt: TGTGCCAGCGCGACCGGGACAGAATACAATGAGCAGTTCTTC; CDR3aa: CASATGTEYNEQFF
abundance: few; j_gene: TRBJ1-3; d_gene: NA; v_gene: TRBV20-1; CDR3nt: TGCAGTGCTACGGACGGGGCCTCTGGAAACACCATATATTTT; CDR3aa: CSATDGASGNTIYF
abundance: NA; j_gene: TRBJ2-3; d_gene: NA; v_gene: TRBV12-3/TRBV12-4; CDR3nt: TGTGCCAGTTCTGCTAGCGAGGATACGCAGTATTTT; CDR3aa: CASSASEDTQYF
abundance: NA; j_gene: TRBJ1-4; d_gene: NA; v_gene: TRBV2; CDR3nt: TGTGCCAGCCACTCGGGAGGAAAACTGTTTTTT; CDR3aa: CASHSGGKLFF
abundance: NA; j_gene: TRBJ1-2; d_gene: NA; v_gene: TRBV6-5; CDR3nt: TGTGCCAGCAGTCGAGGGACGGTTGGCTACACCTTC; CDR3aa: CASSRGTVGYTF
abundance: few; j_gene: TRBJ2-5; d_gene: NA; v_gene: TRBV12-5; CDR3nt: TGTGCTAGTGGTTTAGGAACTCCTGGGGAGACCCAGTACTTC; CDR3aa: CASGLGTPGETQYF
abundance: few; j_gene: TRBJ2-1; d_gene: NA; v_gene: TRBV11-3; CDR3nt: TGTGCCAGCAGCTTAGTATTAGCCCCGTACAATGAGCAGTTCTTC; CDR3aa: CASSLVLAPYNEQFF
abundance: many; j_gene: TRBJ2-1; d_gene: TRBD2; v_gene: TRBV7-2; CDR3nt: TGTGCCAGCAGCTTAGTAGGGAGCGGGGCTGAGCAGTTCTTC; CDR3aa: CASSLVGSGAEQFF
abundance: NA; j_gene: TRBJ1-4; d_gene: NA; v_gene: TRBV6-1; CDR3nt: TGTGCCAGCAGTGAATTTTTTACGTTCCAGGCCACCTTTAATGAAAAACTGTTTTTT; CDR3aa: CASSEFFTFQATFNEKLFF
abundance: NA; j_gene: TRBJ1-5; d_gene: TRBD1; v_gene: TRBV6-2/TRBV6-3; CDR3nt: TGTGCCAGCAGCTCCAGGACAGGGATCTTCATTTTT; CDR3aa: CASSSRTGIFIF